This T cell receptor (beta chain) was captured by sequencing in a study of control samples from healthy donors and cancer patients. The CDR3 covers 15 residues. Germline loops: CDR1 LNHNV, CDR2 YYDKDF (reference sequence). Libraries were prepared by immunoSEQ multiplex PCR; TCRdb keeps only in-frame clonotypes and omits some of them. The sample includes about 110,000 clones, 80% to 95% of them seen just once. Worth noting for this clone: One end of the junction fails to match germline, which may point to a read error.

This chain links TRBV15 with TRBJ2-3, with 10 bases matching TRBD2. Sequencing input: blood. This TCR came from a woman aged 18-30 years in good health. CDR3: CATRRAGGSTDTQYF. In DNA, the CDR3 is TGTGCCACCAGAAGAGCGGGGGGGAGCACAGATACGCAGTATTTT. Complete variable domain (other parts from reference TRBV15 and TRBJ2-3): DAMVIQNPRYQVTQFGKPVTLSCSQTLNHNVMYWYQQKSSQAPKLLFHYYDKDFNNEADTPDNFQSRRPNTSFCFLDIRSPGLGDTAMYLCATRRAGGSTDTQYFGPGTRLTVL.